This TCR beta chain is from a study of cytomegalovirus exposure and HLA in healthy donors. Study in general: The same platform used for the 600 to 750 first-cohort repertoires was also used for the 120 or so validation repertoires, as a later analysis reported. Findings and caveats of the study: Researchers catalogued about 150 TCR beta chains as cytomegalovirus-associated. A few chains tied to CMV proved CMV antigen-specific in vitro.

This clone was detected a few times. What it recognizes is unknown. Assay used: immunoSEQ multiplex PCR; TCRdb lists only in-frame clones, some missing. The sample shows 150,000 or so clones, around 86% of them seen only once. J lost 3 bases, V lost 6 bases, and 4 bases had no gene match. Germline CDR1 is SNHLY and CDR2 is FYNNEI. This CDR3 has 14 residues. The receptor's source is a man aged 18 to 30 in good health and CMV-seropositive. Sequenced material: PBMCs. V gene TRBV2 combines with J gene TRBJ1-4; the match to TRBD1 covers 7 bases. CDR3 nucleotide sequence: TGTGCCAGCAGACCGGGACAGCCTAATGAAAAACTGTTTTTT. It codes for CASRPGQPNEKLFF.